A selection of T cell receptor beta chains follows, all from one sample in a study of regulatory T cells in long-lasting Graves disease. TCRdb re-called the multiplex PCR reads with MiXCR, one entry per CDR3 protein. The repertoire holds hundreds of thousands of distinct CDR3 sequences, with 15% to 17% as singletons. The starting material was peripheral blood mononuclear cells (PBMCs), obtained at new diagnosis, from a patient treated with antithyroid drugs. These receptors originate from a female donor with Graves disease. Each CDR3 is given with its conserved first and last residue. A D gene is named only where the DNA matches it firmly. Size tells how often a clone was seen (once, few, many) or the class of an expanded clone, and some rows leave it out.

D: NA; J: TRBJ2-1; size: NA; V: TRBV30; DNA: TGTGCCTGGAGTTCCGGGGTAGGGGAGTACTCCTACAATGAGCAGTTCTTC; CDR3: CAWSSGVGEYSYNEQFF
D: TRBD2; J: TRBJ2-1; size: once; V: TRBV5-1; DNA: TGCGCCAGCAGCCTACGCTCCACTAGCGGGGGGGTAGGGGAGCAGTTCTTC; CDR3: CASSLRSTSGGVGEQFF
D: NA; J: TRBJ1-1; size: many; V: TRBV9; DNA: TGTGCCAGCAGCGTAGCTGTTGATACTGAAGCTTTCTTT; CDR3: CASSVAVDTEAFF
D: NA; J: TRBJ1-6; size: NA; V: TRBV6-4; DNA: TGTGCCAGCAGTGACTCAGGGGATGGTTCACCCCTCCACTTT; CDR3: CASSDSGDGSPLHF
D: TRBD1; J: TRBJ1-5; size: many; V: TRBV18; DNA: TGTGCCAGCTCCCAGGGGGTAGGCAATCAGCCCCAGCATTTT; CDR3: CASSQGVGNQPQHF
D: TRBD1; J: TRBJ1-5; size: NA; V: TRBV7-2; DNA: TGTGCCAGCAGCTTCGTGTCAGGGGGCTATAATCAGCCCCAGCATTTT; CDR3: CASSFVSGGYNQPQHF
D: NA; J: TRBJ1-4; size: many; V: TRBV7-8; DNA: TGTGCCAGCAGCTTAATCTCGGACATTCCGGAGGAAAAACTGTTTTTT; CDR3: CASSLISDIPEEKLFF
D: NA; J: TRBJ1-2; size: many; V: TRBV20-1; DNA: TGCAGTGCTGGCCAGGGAGTTAACTATGGCTACACCTTC; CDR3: CSAGQGVNYGYTF
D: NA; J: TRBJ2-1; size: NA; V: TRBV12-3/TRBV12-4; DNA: TGTGCCAGCACTTTCGGGGGTCCCTACAATGAGCAGTTCTTC; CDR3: CASTFGGPYNEQFF
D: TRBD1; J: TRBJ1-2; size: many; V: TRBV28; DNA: TGTGCCAGCAGTCCCCACCTTTTGACAGGGGGTCCAATAACTAATGGCTACACCTTC; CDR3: CASSPHLLTGGPITNGYTF
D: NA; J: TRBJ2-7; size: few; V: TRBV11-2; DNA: TGCGCCAGCAGCCAAGATTTGGTAGGGGTATCCTACGAGCAGTACTTC; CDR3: CASSQDLVGVSYEQYF
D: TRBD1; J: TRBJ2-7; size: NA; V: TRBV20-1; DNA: TGCAGTGCCCCTGACAGGGGGTGGAACGAGCAGTACTTC; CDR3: CSAPDRGWNEQYF
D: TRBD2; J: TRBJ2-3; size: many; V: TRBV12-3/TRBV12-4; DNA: TGTGCCAGCAGTTTAGTAGTTAGCGGGACCACAGATACGCAGTATTTT; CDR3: CASSLVVSGTTDTQYF
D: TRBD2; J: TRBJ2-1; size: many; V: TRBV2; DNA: TGTGCCAGCAGTGATAATCGGGGTCGGCGGGGGGGCAACAATGAGCAGTTCTTC; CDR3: CASSDNRGRRGGNNEQFF
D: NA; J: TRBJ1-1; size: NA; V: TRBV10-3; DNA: TGTGCCATCAGTGCGGGAATGAACACTGAAGCTTTCTTT; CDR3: CAISAGMNTEAFF
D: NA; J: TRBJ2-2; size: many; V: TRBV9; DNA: TGTGCCAGCAGCGTTCGATCGTTGTCCGGGGAGCTGTTTTTT; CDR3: CASSVRSLSGELFF
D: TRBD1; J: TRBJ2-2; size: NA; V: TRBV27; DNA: TGTGCCAGCAAGGGACAGCCAAACACCGGGGAGCTGTTTTTT; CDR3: CASKGQPNTGELFF
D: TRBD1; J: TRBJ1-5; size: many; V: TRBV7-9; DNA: TGTGCCAGCAGCCTCACGGGACAGGAAGGCAATCAGCCCCAGCATTTT; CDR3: CASSLTGQEGNQPQHF
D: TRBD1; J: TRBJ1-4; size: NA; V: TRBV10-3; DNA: TGTGCCATCAGTCATCCGGGACAGGGAAAGGCGAAAGGTGAAAAACTGTTTTTT; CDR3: CAISHPGQGKAKGEKLFF
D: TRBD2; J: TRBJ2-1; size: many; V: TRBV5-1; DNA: TGCGCCAGCAGCTTGGAGCTTAGCGGGAGAGGGACCTACAATGAGCAGTTCTTC; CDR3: CASSLELSGRGTYNEQFF
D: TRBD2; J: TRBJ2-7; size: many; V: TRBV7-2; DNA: TGTGCCAGTCGATCCGGACTAGCGGGAACCGGGCAGTACTTC; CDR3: CASRSGLAGTGQYF
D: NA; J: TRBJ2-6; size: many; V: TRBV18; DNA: TGTGCCAGCTCACCGGGAGCTGGGGCCAACGTCCTGACTTTC; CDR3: CASSPGAGANVLTF
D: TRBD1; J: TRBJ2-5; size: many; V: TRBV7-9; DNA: TGTGCCAGCAGCTCGGACAGGGGGCCGGGAGAGACCCAGTACTTC; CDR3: CASSSDRGPGETQYF
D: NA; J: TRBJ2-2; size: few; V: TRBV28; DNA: TGTGCCAGCAGTTTAGCGGAATTTAACACCGGGGAGCTGTTTTTT; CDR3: CASSLAEFNTGELFF
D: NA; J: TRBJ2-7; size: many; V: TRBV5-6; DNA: TGTGCCAGCAGCCACACCGACGAGCAGTACTTC; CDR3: CASSHTDEQYF
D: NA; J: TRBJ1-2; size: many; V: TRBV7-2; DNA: TGTGCCAGCAGCTTAGTGTACAGTACGGCCCGCGGCTACACCTTC; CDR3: CASSLVYSTARGYTF
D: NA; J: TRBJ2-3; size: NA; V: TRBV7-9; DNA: TGTGCCAGCAGCTTAGCCACGGTAGGAGATACGCAGTATTTT; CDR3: CASSLATVGDTQYF
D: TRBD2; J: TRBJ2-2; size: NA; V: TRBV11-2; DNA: TGTGCCAGCAGCTTAGGGCGGCCCCCCTTAGCGGGAGGGCGTCCCACCGGGGAGCTGTTTTTT; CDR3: CASSLGRPPLAGGRPTGELFF
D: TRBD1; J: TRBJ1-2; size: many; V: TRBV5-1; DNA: TGCGCCAGCAGCTTGGTGAGGGGGCGAAGATCTAACTATGGCTACACCTTC; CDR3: CASSLVRGRRSNYGYTF
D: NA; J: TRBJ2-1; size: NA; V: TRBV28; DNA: TGTGCCAGCAGGGAGGGGCAGGGTCCCGAGCAGTTCTTC; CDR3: CASREGQGPEQFF
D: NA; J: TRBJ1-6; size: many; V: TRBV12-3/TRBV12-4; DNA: TGTGCCAGCAGTTCTATACGAAATTCACCCCTCCACTTT; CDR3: CASSSIRNSPLHF
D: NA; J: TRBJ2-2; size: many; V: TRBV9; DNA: TGTGCCAGCAGCGGAGGGGGGGCGGTCGGGGAGCTGTTTTTT; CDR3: CASSGGGAVGELFF
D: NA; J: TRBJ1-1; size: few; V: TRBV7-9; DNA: TGTGCCAGCAGCCCTGCAGTTGGGACTGAAGCTTTCTTT; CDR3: CASSPAVGTEAFF
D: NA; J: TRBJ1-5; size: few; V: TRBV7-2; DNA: TGTGCCAGCAGCCGACTCGAGGGCCTGGAGCCCCAGCATTTT; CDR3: CASSRLEGLEPQHF
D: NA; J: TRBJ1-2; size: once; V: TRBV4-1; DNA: TGCGCCAGCAGAATACTGCAAAAGCCGGGTGGCTACACCTTC; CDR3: CASRILQKPGGYTF